This TCR beta chain is drawn from a study of cytomegalovirus exposure and HLA in healthy donors. About the research overall: Some 200 million T cells yielded roughly 100 million unique TCR beta sequences, as an earlier analysis found.

V shed 5 bases and J 7 bases; nucleotides not matched to a gene: 12. Looked up from germline, CDR1 is SNHLY and CDR2 is FYNNEI. This CDR3 contains 16 residues. In the PCR, 60 Vbeta and 13 Jbeta primers were used. Sequenced by immunoSEQ multiplex PCR; TCRdb stores in-frame clones only, minus some. The sample yields over 100,000 clones, over 65% seen once. The source material was PBMCs. This chain connects TRBV2 to TRBJ2-2; 8 bases match TRBD2. This sequence was found in a woman aged 40-49 years in good health and CMV-seropositive. In DNA form, the CDR3 reads TGTGCCAGCAGTCATGGGCCCCCGGGGGGGCACGGGGAGCTGTTTTTT. Encoded protein: CASSHGPPGGHGELFF.